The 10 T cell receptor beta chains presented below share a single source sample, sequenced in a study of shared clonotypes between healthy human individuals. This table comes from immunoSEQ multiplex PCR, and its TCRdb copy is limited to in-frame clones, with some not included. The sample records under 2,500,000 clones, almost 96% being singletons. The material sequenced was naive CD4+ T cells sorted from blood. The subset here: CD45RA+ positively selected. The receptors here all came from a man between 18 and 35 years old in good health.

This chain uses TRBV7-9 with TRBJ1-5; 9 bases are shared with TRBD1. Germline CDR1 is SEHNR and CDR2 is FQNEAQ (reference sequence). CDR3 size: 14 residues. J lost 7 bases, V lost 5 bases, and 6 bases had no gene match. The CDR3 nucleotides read TGTGCCAGCAGCACTGGACAGGGGAACCAGCCCCAGCATTTT. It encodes CASSTGQGNQPQHF.

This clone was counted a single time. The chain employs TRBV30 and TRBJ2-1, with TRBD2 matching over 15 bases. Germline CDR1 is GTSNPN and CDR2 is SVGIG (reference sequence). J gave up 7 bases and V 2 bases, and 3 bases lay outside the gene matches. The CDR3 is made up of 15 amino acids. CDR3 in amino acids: CAWSRGLAGGNEQFF. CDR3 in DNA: TGTGCCTGGAGTCGGGGACTAGCGGGAGGAAATGAGCAGTTCTTC.

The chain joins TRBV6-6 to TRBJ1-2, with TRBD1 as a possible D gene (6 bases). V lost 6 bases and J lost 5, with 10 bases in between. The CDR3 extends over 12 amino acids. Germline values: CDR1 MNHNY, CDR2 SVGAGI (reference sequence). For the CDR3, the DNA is TGTGCCAGCAGGGACAGTCAATATGGCTACACCTTC. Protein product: CASRDSQYGYTF.

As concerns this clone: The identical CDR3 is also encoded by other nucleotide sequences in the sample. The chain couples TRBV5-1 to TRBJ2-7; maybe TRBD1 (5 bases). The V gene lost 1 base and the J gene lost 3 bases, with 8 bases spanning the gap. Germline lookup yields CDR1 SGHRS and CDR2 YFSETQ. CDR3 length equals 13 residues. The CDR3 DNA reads TGCGCCAGCAGCTTGTCAGGGAACTACGAGCAGTACTTC. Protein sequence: CASSLSGNYEQYF. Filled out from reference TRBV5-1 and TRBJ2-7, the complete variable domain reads KAGVTQTPRYLIKTRGQQVTLSCSPISGHRSVSWYQQTPGQGLQFLFEYFSETQRNKGNFPGRFSGRQFSNSRSEMNVSTLELGDSALYLCASSLSGNYEQYFGPGTRLTVT.

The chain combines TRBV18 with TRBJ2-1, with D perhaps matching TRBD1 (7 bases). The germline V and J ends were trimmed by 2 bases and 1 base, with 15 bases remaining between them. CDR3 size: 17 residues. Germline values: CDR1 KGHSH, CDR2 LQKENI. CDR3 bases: TGTGCCAGCTCACCATTACCAGGGGGAGGATCCTACAATGAGCAGTTCTTC. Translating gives CASSPLPGGGSYNEQFF.

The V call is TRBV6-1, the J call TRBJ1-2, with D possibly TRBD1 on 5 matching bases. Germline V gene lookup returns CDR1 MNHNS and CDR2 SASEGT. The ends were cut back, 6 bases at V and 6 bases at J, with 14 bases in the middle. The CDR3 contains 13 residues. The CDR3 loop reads CASRGDRRDGYTF. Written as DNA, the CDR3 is TGTGCCAGCAGGGGGGACCGCCGAGATGGCTACACCTTC.

CDR3: CASRSGTGTRGTEAFF. The CDR3 DNA reads TGTGCCAGCAGGTCCGGGACAGGCACTAGGGGGACTGAAGCTTTCTTT. The chain joins TRBV28 to TRBJ1-1; 8 nucleotides align to TRBD1. This CDR3 has 16 amino acids. CDR1 and CDR2 (germline): MDHEN, SYDVKM. V shed 6 bases and J 5 bases; nucleotides not matched to a gene: 14.

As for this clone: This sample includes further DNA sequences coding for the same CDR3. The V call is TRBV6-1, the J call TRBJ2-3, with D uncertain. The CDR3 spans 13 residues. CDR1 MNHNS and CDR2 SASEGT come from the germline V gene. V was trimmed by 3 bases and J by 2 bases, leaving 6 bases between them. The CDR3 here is CASSDGFTDTQYF. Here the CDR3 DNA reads TGTGCCAGCAGTGATGGTTTCACAGATACGCAGTATTTT.

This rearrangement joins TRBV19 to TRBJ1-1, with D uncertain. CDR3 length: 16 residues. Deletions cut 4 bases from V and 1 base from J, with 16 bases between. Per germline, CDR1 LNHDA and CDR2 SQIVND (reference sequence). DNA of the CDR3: TGTGCCAGTAGTACCGTCTTAGAGTTCTCGAACACTGAAGCTTTCTTT. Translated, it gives CASSTVLEFSNTEAFF.

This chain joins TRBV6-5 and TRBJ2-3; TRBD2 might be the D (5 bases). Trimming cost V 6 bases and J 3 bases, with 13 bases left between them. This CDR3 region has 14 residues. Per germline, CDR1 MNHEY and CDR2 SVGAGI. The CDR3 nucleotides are TGTGCCAGCAGCCGATCACGGGGTACAGATACGCAGTATTTT. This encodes CASSRSRGTDTQYF.